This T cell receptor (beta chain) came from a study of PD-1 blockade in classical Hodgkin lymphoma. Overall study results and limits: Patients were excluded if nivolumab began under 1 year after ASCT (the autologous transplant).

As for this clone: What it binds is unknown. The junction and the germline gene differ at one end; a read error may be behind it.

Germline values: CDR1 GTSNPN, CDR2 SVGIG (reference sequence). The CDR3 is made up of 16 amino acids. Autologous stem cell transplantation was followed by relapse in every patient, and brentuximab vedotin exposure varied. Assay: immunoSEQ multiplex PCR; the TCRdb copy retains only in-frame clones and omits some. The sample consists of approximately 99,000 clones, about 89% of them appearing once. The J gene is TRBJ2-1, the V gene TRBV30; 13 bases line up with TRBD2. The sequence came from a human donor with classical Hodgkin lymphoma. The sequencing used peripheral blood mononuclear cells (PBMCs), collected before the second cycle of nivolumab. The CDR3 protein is CAWSRLAGGSYSEQFF. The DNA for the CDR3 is TGTGCCTGGAGTCGACTAGCGGGGGGCTCCTACAGTGAGCAGTTCTTC.